The T cell receptor (beta chain) described here comes from a study of cytomegalovirus exposure and HLA in healthy donors. Study overall: Most genotyped donors, over 70% of 300 to 400, had Caucasian-associated genetic ancestry.

V lost 0 bases to trimming and J lost 2 bases, with 8 bases between them. The CDR3 length is 15 residues. Germline values: CDR1 SGHTA, CDR2 FQGNSA. Both 60 Vbeta primers and 13 Jbeta primers went into the PCR. The repertoire was sequenced with immunoSEQ multiplex PCR; TCRdb's copy has only in-frame clones and lacks some. Here the sample spans about 130,000 clones, around 80% being singletons. The sample comprised PBMCs. The clonotype originates from a man younger than 45 in good health. The chain carries TRBV7-2 and TRBJ1-3; D unclear. In nucleotides, the CDR3 is TGTGCCAGCAGCTTAGCGCGGGGTACTGGAAACACCATATATTTT. Protein sequence: CASSLARGTGNTIYF.